The 9 T cell receptor beta chains presented below share a single source sample, sequenced in a study of blood T cell repertoires in COVID-19. Produced via immunoSEQ multiplex PCR; TCRdb's table is partial and in-frame only. Of roughly 96,000 clones in the sample, around 81% were seen once. Sequences were obtained from peripheral blood. All receptors come from a man in his 60s with acute or convalescent COVID-19.

V and J are TRBV15 and TRBJ2-3; D possibly corresponds to TRBD2 (6 bases). The CDR3 runs to 15 residues. V was trimmed by 1 base and J by 1 base, leaving 9 bases between them. The germline gives CDR1 LNHNV, CDR2 YYDKDF (reference sequence). CDR3 protein: CATSRAGGGTDTQYF. The CDR3 nucleotides are TGTGCCACCAGCAGAGCGGGCGGGGGCACAGATACGCAGTATTTT. The full variable domain, rest sourced from reference TRBV15 and TRBJ2-3, is DAMVIQNPRYQVTQFGKPVTLSCSQTLNHNVMYWYQQKSSQAPKLLFHYYDKDFNNEADTPDNFQSRRPNTSFCFLDIRSPGLGDTAMYLCATSRAGGGTDTQYFGPGTRLTVL.

This clone occurred once. This chain links TRBV12-3 or TRBV12-4 with TRBJ1-4; no firm D call. With 3 bases removed from V and 10 bases from J, the gap between germline ends came to 9 bases. This CDR3 spans 12 amino acids. The CDR3, as DNA: TGTGCCAGCAGTTTGACGGCGGGAAAACTGTTTTTT. This gives the protein CASSLTAGKLFF.

Details on this clone: This sample includes further DNA sequences coding for the same CDR3. V usage is TRBV19 and J usage is TRBJ1-5; no reliable D call. With 6 bases removed from V and 0 bases from J, the gap between germline ends came to 6 bases. Germline V gives CDR1 LNHDA, CDR2 SQIVND (reference sequence). The CDR3 extends over 13 amino acids. The CDR3 loop reads CASSPYSNQPQHF. The CDR3 nucleotides read TGTGCCAGTAGCCCTTATAGCAATCAGCCCCAGCATTTT.

In DNA form, the CDR3 reads TGTGCCAGTAATCGGCAGGGGATGAACACTGAAGCTTTCTTT. The encoded protein is CASNRQGMNTEAFF. V gene TRBV19 combines with J gene TRBJ1-1; a weak D match, TRBD1 (6 bases). V lost 7 bases to trimming and J lost 0 bases, with 12 bases between them. Germline loops: CDR1 LNHDA, CDR2 SQIVND (reference sequence). The CDR3 is made up of 14 amino acids. The variable domain in full, completed from reference TRBV19 and TRBJ1-1, reads DGGITQSPKYLFRKEGQNVTLSCEQNLNHDAMYWYRQDPGQGLRLIYYSQIVNDFQKGDIAEGYSVSREKKESFPLTVTSAQKNPTAFYLCASNRQGMNTEAFFGQGTRLTVV.

This clone was detected only once. This chain joins TRBV5-1 and TRBJ1-1, with TRBD1 identical over 7 bases. The CDR3 is made up of 18 amino acids. CDR1 and CDR2 (germline): SGHRS, YFSETQ. The junction had 12 bases not matched to a gene; V was cut back by 0 bases and J by 1 base. The CDR3 protein is CASSLALTGKRGNTEAFF. The CDR3 bases are TGCGCCAGCAGCTTGGCCCTGACAGGGAAGAGGGGGAACACTGAAGCTTTCTTT.

The chain joins TRBV30 to TRBJ2-3; D unresolved. Between the trimmed V and J ends, which lost 2 bases and 0 bases, there was a span of 6 bases. Germline lookup yields CDR1 GTSNPN and CDR2 SVGIG (reference sequence). This CDR3 spans 13 amino acids. The CDR3 DNA reads as TGTGCCTGGAGTCGAGGTAGCACAGATACGCAGTATTTT. It encodes CAWSRGSTDTQYF.

This chain links TRBV7-2 with TRBJ1-1, with D possibly matching TRBD1 (5 bases). V was pared by 5 bases and J by 0 bases, with 13 bases between. Germline CDR1 and CDR2: SGHTA and FQGNSA. CDR3 size: 15 residues. The CDR3 coding sequence is TGTGCCAGCAGCCTAAGACAGCGAATGAACACTGAAGCTTTCTTT. This gives the protein CASSLRQRMNTEAFF.

This clone was detected a few times. J is TRBJ1-1 and V is TRBV10-3; maybe TRBD1 (5 bases). The germline V and J ends were trimmed by 11 bases and 1 base, with 17 bases remaining between them. The CDR3 is 14 amino acids. Per germline, CDR1 ENHRY and CDR2 SYGVKD. The CDR3 nucleotides read TGTGCCGCGCGCCTGGGGGGGACGAACACTGAAGCTTTCTTT. The encoded protein is CAARLGGTNTEAFF.

The V gene is TRBV5-1, the J gene TRBJ1-2; 7 bases align to TRBD1. J gave up 4 bases and V 4 bases, and 25 bases lay outside the gene matches. Germline lookup yields CDR1 SGHRS and CDR2 YFSETQ. The CDR3 contains 20 residues. CDR3 sequence: CASSPGTVSSRHGAFYGYTF. The CDR3 bases are TGCGCCAGCAGCCCCGGGACAGTATCCAGTCGACACGGGGCTTTCTATGGCTACACCTTC.